What follows are 5 T cell receptor beta chains derived from one specimen sequenced in a study of cytomegalovirus exposure and HLA in healthy donors. In the PCR, 60 Vbeta and 13 Jbeta primers were used. Only in-frame clones appear in the TCRdb table, and some are missing; sequencing was by immunoSEQ multiplex PCR. This table holds under 200,000 clones, about 85% found once. Source material: PBMCs. The receptors here all came from a male donor in good health and CMV-seropositive.

The chain carries TRBV7-2 and TRBJ1-6, with 9 positions matching TRBD1. V lost 6 bases to trimming and J lost 8 bases; unmatched junction nucleotides: 8. Germline values: CDR1 SGHTA, CDR2 FQGNSA. The CDR3 is 15 residues long. CDR3 amino acids: CASSKSGQGYSPLHF. In DNA form, the CDR3 reads TGTGCCAGCAGTAAGTCGGGACAGGGATATTCACCCCTCCACTTT.

The chain recombines TRBV11-2 with TRBJ1-1; D ambiguous. CDR1 SGHAT and CDR2 FQNNGV come from the germline V gene. The CDR3 loop spans 14 amino acids. Trimming removed 3 bases at V and 0 bases at J, with 8 bases between. In DNA, the CDR3 is TGTGCCAGCAGCTTTGGCGGTTTGAACACTGAAGCTTTCTTT. This gives the protein CASSFGGLNTEAFF. Together with reference TRBV11-2 and TRBJ1-1, the CDR3 gives the full variable domain: EAGVAQSPRYKIIEKRQSVAFWCNPISGHATLYWYQQILGQGPKLLIQFQNNGVVDDSQLPKDRFSAERLKGVDSTLKIQPAKLEDSAVYLCASSFGGLNTEAFFGQGTRLTVV.

The gene calls are TRBV7-9 and TRBJ2-1; 7 bases agree with TRBD2. The CDR3 covers 17 residues. Germline V gene lookup returns CDR1 SEHNR and CDR2 FQNEAQ (reference sequence). Trimming cost V 5 bases and J 4 bases; bases outside gene matches: 14. CDR3 nucleotide sequence: TGTGCCAGCAGCCCGGGTGTTGAGGTAGCGGGTTACAATGAGCAGTTCTTC. Translation gives CASSPGVEVAGYNEQFF.

The CDR3 coding sequence is TGTGCCAGCAGCTTAGGAGGTGGGACAGCGAACACCGGGGAGCTGTTTTTT. Translated, it gives CASSLGGGTANTGELFF. The chain carries TRBV11-3 and TRBJ2-2; 7 bases match TRBD1. CDR1 and CDR2 from the germline V gene are SGHNT and YENEEA. The CDR3 loop spans 17 amino acids. V was clipped by 1 base and J by 0 bases; unmatched bases: 5. Variable domain in full (rest from reference TRBV11-3 and TRBJ2-2): EAGVVQSPRYKIIEKKQPVAFWCNPISGHNTLYWYLQNLGQGPELLIRYENEEAVDDSQLPKDRFSAERLKGVDSTLKIQPAELGDSAVYLCASSLGGGTANTGELFFGEGSRLTVL.

The chain links TRBV18 to TRBJ2-2; 10 bases fit TRBD1. CDR1 is KGHSH and CDR2 is LQKENI in the germline V gene. V shed 0 bases and J 7 bases; nucleotides not matched to a gene: 5. The CDR3 loop spans 16 amino acids. The CDR3 spells CASSPPPGQGSGELFF. DNA of the CDR3: TGTGCCAGCTCACCACCTCCGGGACAGGGGAGCGGGGAGCTGTTTTTT.